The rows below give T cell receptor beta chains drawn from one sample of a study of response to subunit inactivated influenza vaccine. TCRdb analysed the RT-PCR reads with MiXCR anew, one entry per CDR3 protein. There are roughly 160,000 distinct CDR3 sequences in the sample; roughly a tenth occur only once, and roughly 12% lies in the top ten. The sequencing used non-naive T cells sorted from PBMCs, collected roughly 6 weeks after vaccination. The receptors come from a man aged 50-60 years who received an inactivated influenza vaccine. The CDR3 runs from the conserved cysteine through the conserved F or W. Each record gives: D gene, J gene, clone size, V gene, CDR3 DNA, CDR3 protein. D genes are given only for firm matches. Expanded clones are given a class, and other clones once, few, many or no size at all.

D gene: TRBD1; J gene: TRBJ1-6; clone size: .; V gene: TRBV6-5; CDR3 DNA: TGTGCCAGCAGTTACACGGGACAGAATAATTCACCCCTCCACTTT; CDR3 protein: CASSYTGQNNSPLHF
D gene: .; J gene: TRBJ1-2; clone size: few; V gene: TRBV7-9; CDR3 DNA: TGTGCCAGCAGCTTTGGGTGGAGTAACTATGGCTACACCTTC; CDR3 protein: CASSFGWSNYGYTF
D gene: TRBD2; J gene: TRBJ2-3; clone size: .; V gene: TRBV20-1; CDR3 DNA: TGCAGTGCCACCGCGACTAGCGGGTCAGATACGCAGTATTTT; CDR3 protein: CSATATSGSDTQYF
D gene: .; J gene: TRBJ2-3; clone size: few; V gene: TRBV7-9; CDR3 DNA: TGTGCCAGCAGTCGGGGCGAGGGATTCGAGAGGACAGATACGCAGTATTTT; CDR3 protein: CASSRGEGFERTDTQYF
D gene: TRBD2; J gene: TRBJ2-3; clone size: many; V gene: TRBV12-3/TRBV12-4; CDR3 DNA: TGTGCCAGCAGTTCGACTAGCGGGGGAAGCACAGATACGCAGTATTTT; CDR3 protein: CASSSTSGGSTDTQYF
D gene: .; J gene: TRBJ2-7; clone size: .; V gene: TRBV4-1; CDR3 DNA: TGCGCCAGCAGCCAAGAAGGGGGGGCCCGGAACGAGCAGTACTTC; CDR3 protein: CASSQEGGARNEQYF
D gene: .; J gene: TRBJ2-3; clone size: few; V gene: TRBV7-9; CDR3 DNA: TGTGCCAGCAGCCCGCATGGGGGGGCGGGGGCCGCAGATACGCAGTATTTT; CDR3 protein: CASSPHGGAGAADTQYF
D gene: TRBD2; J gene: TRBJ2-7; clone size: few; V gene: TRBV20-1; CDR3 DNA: TGCAGTGCTAGAGATTGGGGGGGCTCCTACGAGCAGTACTTC; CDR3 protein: CSARDWGGSYEQYF
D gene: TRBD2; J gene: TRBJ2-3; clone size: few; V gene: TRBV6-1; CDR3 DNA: TGTGCCAGCAGTGCGTGGGGGGGGGCAGATACGCAGTATTTT; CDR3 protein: CASSAWGGADTQYF
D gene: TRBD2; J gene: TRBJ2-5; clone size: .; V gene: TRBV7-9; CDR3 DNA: TGTGCCAGCAGCTGGCCGGGACTAGCGGGAGTAGAGACCCAGTACTTC; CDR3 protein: CASSWPGLAGVETQYF
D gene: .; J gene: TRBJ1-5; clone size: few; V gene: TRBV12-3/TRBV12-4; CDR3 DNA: TGTGCCAGCAGTTTCAAAGGGGGAAATCAGCCCCAGCATTTT; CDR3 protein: CASSFKGGNQPQHF
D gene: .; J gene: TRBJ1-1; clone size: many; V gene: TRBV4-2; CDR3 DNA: TGTGCCAGCAGCCAAGATTGGTTAGGGGGCACTGAAGCTTTCTTT; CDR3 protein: CASSQDWLGGTEAFF
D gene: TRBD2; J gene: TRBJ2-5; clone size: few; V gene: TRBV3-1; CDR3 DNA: TGTGCCAGCAGCGACACAGGACTAGCGGGAGGACCCCAAGAGACCCAGTACTTC; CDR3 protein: CASSDTGLAGGPQETQYF
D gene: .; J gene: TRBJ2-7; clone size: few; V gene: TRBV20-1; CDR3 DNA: TGCAGTGCTAGAGATCAGGGGCAGACTCGCGAGCAGTACTTC; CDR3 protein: CSARDQGQTREQYF
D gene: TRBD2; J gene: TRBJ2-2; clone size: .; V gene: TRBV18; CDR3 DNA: TGTGCCAGCTCACCAGCGGGGGTCACCGGGGAGCTGTTTTTT; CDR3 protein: CASSPAGVTGELFF
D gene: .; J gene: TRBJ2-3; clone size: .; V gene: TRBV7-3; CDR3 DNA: TGTGCCAGCAGCTCTGAGGGGCGCGGAGATACGCAGTATTTT; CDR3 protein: CASSSEGRGDTQYF
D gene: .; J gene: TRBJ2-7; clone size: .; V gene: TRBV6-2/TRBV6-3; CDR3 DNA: TGTGCCAGCAGTTACTACGGGGGCGCCTACGAGCAGTACTTC; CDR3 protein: CASSYYGGAYEQYF
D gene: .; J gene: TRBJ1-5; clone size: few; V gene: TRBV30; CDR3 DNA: TGTGCCTGGACCCCGGGACGGGACGATCGGCCCCAGCATTTT; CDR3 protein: CAWTPGRDDRPQHF
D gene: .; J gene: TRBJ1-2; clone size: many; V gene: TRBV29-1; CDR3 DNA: TGCAGCGTTGCAAGGACGGGAGAAAACTATGGCTACACCTTC; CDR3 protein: CSVARTGENYGYTF
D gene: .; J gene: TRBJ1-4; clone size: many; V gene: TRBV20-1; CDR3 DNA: TGCAGTGCTAGAGATATTATGTCCGGCACTAATGAAAAACTGTTTTTT; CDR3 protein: CSARDIMSGTNEKLFF
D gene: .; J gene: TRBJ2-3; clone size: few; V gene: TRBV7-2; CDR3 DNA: TGTGCCAGCAGCTACCTACAAAGAACAGATACGCAGTATTTT; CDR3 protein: CASSYLQRTDTQYF
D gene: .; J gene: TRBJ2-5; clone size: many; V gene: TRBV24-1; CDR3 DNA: TGTGCCACCAGTGATTCGTTTAGTGGGCGGCTTACAAGTTTCCAAGAGACCCAGTACTTC; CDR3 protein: CATSDSFSGRLTSFQETQYF
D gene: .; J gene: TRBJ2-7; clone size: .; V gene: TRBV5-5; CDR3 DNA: TGTGCCAGCAGCTGGAGGGGTACCGAGCAGTACTTC; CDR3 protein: CASSWRGTEQYF
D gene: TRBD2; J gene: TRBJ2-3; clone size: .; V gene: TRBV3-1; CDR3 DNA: TGTACCTGCAGTTCTCCCGGACTAGCGGAAAAATCCACAGATACGCAGTATTTT; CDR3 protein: CTCSSPGLAEKSTDTQYF
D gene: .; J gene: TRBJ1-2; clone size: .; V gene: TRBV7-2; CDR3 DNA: TGTGCCAGCAGCTTAGCATCGGGGGTGCGTTATGGCTACACCTTC; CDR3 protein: CASSLASGVRYGYTF
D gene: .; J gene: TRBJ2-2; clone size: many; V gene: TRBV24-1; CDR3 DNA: TGTGCCACCAGTGATGCTTACGGGGAGCTGTTTTTT; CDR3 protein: CATSDAYGELFF
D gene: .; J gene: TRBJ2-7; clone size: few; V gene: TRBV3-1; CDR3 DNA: TGTGCCAGCAGCCAAAATGGGCCCGAGCAGTACTTC; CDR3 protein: CASSQNGPEQYF
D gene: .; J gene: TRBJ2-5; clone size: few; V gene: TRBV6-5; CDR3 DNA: TGTGCCAGCTCGAAGTCGGAGACCCAGTACTTC; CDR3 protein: CASSKSETQYF
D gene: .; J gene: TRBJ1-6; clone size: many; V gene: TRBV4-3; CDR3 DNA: TGCGCCAGCAGCCAAGTCATTGGGGGTGGCCTCCACTTT; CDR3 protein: CASSQVIGGGLHF
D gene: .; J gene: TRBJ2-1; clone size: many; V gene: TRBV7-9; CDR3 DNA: TGTGCCAGCAGCCATCCGGGACCCTCCTACAATGAGCAGTTCTTC; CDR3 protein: CASSHPGPSYNEQFF
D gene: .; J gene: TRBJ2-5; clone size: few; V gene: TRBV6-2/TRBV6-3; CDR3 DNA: TGTGCCAGCAGCCCGGGGGATGAGACCCAGTACTTC; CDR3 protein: CASSPGDETQYF
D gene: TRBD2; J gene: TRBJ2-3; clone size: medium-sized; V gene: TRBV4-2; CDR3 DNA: TGTGCCAGCAGCCAAGAGCCCAGCGGGGGGCGCCGAGGGCCCTCGGGATCCACAGATACGCAGTATTTT; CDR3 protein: CASSQEPSGGRRGPSGSTDTQYF
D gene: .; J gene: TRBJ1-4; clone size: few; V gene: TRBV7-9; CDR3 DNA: TGTGCCAGCAGCTTAGACCCGGAAAAACTGTTTTTT; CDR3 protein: CASSLDPEKLFF
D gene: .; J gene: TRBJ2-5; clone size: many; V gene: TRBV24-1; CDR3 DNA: TGTGCCACCAGTGATCCGGGGGCCCTACAAGAGACCCAGTACTTC; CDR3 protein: CATSDPGALQETQYF
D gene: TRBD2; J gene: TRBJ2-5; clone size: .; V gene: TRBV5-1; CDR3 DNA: TGCGCCAGCAGCTTGCTACTAGCGGGGGCGGGGGAGACCCAGTACTTC; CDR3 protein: CASSLLLAGAGETQYF
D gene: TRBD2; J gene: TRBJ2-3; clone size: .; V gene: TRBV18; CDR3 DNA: TGTGCCAGCTCACCCCAGCGGGGGGTGGCAGATACGCAGTATTTT; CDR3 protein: CASSPQRGVADTQYF
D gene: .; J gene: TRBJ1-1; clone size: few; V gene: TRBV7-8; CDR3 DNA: TGTGCCAGCAGCTTACAGGGGCGGACTGAAGCTTTCTTT; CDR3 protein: CASSLQGRTEAFF
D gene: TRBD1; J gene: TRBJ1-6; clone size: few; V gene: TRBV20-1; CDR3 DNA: TGCAGTGCTAGAGACCAGACAGGGAGGAATTCACCCCTCCACTTT; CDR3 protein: CSARDQTGRNSPLHF
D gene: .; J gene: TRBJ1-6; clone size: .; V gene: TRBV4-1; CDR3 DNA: TGCGCCAGCAGCCAAGGTCAGGCAGGCTATTCACCCCTCCACTTT; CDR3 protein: CASSQGQAGYSPLHF
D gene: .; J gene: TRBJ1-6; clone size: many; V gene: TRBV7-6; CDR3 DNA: TGTGCCAGCAGCTTAGGTCAGGGCTCTAATTCACCCCTCCACTTT; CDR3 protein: CASSLGQGSNSPLHF
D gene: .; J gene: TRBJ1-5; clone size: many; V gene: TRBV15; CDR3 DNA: TGTGCCACCAGCAAAGATCAGGGTACAGTGAGCAATCAGCCCCAGCATTTT; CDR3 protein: CATSKDQGTVSNQPQHF
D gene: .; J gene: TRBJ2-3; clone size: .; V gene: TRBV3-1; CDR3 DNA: TGTGCCTGCAGTTTTTTGGGCCCGAGGGCTGACGGCACAGATACGCAGTATTTT; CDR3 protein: CACSFLGPRADGTDTQYF
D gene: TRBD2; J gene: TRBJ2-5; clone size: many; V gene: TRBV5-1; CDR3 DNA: TGCGCCAGCAGGATGGGAGGGAACCAAGAGACCCAGTACTTC; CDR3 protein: CASRMGGNQETQYF
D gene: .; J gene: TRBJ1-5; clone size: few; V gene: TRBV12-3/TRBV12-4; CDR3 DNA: TGTGCCAGCAGTTCCGGAGGTCGGGTAGGGGCAAATCAGCCCCAGCATTTT; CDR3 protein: CASSSGGRVGANQPQHF
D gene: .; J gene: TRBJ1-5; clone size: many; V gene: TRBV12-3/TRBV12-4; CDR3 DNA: TGTGCCAGCAGCATCAATTATAGCAATCAGCCCCAGCATTTT; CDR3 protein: CASSINYSNQPQHF
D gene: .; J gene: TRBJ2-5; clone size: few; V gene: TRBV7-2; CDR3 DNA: TGTGCCAGCAGCCATCAAACGGGTCAAGAGACCCAGTACTTC; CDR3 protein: CASSHQTGQETQYF
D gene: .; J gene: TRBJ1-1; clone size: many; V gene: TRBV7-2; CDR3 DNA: TGTGCCAGCAGCTTACAGCAGGGAATGACTGAAGCTTTCTTT; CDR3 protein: CASSLQQGMTEAFF